What follows are 29 T cell receptor beta chains derived from one specimen sequenced in a study of T cell responses to AZD1222 COVID-19 vaccine. The method was immunoSEQ multiplex PCR; TCRdb's version includes in-frame clones alone and lacks a portion of them. The sample records 75,000 to 95,000 clones, roughly 81% being singletons. Source: peripheral blood, taken on day 0 of AZD1222 vaccination. The receptors here all came from an adult in good health.

The chain carries TRBV7-9 and TRBJ1-6; D remains unclear. The V gene lost 1 base and the J gene lost 9 bases, with 4 bases spanning the gap. The germline gives CDR1 SEHNR, CDR2 FQNEAQ (reference sequence). The length of the CDR3 is 12 residues. The CDR3 reads CASSLDSSPLHF. The CDR3 bases are TGTGCCAGCAGCTTAGACAGTTCACCCCTCCACTTT. Filled out from reference TRBV7-9 and TRBJ1-6, the complete variable domain reads DTGVSQNPRHKITKRGQNVTFRCDPISEHNRLYWYRQTLGQGPEFLTYFQNEAQLEKSRLLSDRFSAERPKGSFSTLEIQRTEQGDSAMYLCASSLDSSPLHFGNGTRLTVT.

The chain has TRBV19 and TRBJ2-7; the D gene could be TRBD1 or TRBD2 (6 bases each). In germline, CDR1 is LNHDA, CDR2 SQIVND (reference sequence). CDR3 length equals 13 residues. V lost 10 bases and J lost 3, with 16 bases in between. The CDR3 bases are TGTGCCACTTCCCGGGGGCAGGGCTACGAGCAGTACTTC. Its translation is CATSRGQGYEQYF.

The rearrangement joins TRBV20-1 to TRBJ2-3; TRBD1 matches 10 bases. The germline V gene encodes CDR1 DFQATT and CDR2 SNEGSKA (reference sequence). V trimming: 3 bases; J trimming: 4 bases; junction bases outside the gene matches: 7. This CDR3 has 15 amino acids. CDR3 DNA: TGCAGTGCTAGTGGCCCGGGACAGGGGCCAGATACGCAGTATTTT. It is translated as CSASGPGQGPDTQYF.

This rearrangement joins TRBV6-2 or TRBV6-3 to TRBJ2-1, with D hard to call. This CDR3 is built from 12 residues. Germline CDR1 MNHEY, CDR2 SVGEGT. The germline V and J ends were trimmed by 3 bases and 7 bases, with 7 bases remaining between them. CDR3 DNA: TGTGCCAGCAGTTATGTTGGGAATGAGCAGTTCTTC. This gives the protein CASSYVGNEQFF.

This clone was counted a single time. The chain uses TRBV4-3 and TRBJ1-1; 9 bases line up with TRBD1. Germline lookup yields CDR1 LGHNA and CDR2 YSLEER. The J segment lost 10 bases and the V segment lost 0 bases, leaving 12 bases of the junction unmatched. The CDR3 has 16 residues. The CDR3 sequence: CASSQEYRGQVWRAFF. The CDR3 nucleotides read TGCGCCAGCAGCCAAGAATACAGGGGGCAGGTCTGGAGAGCTTTCTTT.

This sequence joins TRBV11-2 and TRBJ1-1, with D perhaps TRBD1 (6 bases). The CDR3 covers 15 residues. V was pared by 4 bases and J by 3 bases, with 15 bases between. CDR1 SGHAT and CDR2 FQNNGV come from the germline V gene. The CDR3 bases are TGTGCCAGCAGCTCATCCCTGAGGGGGGACACTGAAGCTTTCTTT. This encodes CASSSSLRGDTEAFF.

This chain uses TRBV5-4 with TRBJ2-3; 11 nucleotides agree with TRBD2. Germline CDR1 is SGHNT and CDR2 is YYREEE (reference sequence). V was clipped by 1 base and J by 3 bases; unmatched bases: 4. The CDR3 contains 16 residues. For the CDR3, the DNA is TGTGCCAGCAGCTTGATTGGACTAGCGGGTACAGATACGCAGTATTTT. It codes for CASSLIGLAGTDTQYF.

The chain recombines TRBV4-1 with TRBJ2-7; D not certain. The length of the CDR3 is 16 residues. With 0 bases removed from V and 3 bases from J, the gap between germline ends came to 15 bases. In germline, CDR1 is MGHRA, CDR2 YSYEKL. The CDR3 loop is CASSQDRLGKDYEQYF. The CDR3 DNA sequence: TGCGCCAGCAGCCAAGATCGGCTGGGCAAGGACTACGAGCAGTACTTC.

The V and J genes are TRBV2 and TRBJ2-5, with D hard to call. Germline V lookup: CDR1 SNHLY, CDR2 FYNNEI. The V and J ends lost 2 bases and 1 base respectively, with 8 bases between them. The CDR3 runs to 14 residues. CDR3 nucleotides: TGTGCCAGCAGTGAATTGCGGACCCAAGAGACCCAGTACTTC. This translates into CASSELRTQETQYF.

V and J are TRBV28 and TRBJ2-7; TRBD1 is a possible D gene (6 bases). The V gene lost 5 bases and the J gene lost 0 bases, with 17 bases spanning the gap. The length of the CDR3 is 16 residues. Germline V CDR1 and CDR2: MDHEN, SYDVKM. CDR3 nucleotides: TGTGCCAGCAGTCCCACCCCCGACAGGTTCTCCTACGAGCAGTACTTC. Protein: CASSPTPDRFSYEQYF. Complete variable domain (other parts from reference TRBV28 and TRBJ2-7): DVKVTQSSRYLVKRTGEKVFLECVQDMDHENMFWYRQDPGLGLRLIYFSYDVKMKEKGDIPEGYSVSREKKERFSLILESASTNQTSMYLCASSPTPDRFSYEQYFGPGTRLTVT.

The chain joins TRBV9 to TRBJ1-1, with a weak D call TRBD1 (5 bases). The germline V and J ends were trimmed by 3 bases and 0 bases, with 9 bases remaining between them. The CDR3 has 14 residues. The germline V gene encodes CDR1 SGDLS and CDR2 YYNGEE. CDR3 DNA sequence: TGTGCCAGCAGCGCCGGGACGGTGAACACTGAAGCTTTCTTT. It specifies CASSAGTVNTEAFF.

This rearrangement joins TRBV9 to TRBJ1-5, with D possibly matching TRBD1 (5 bases). This CDR3 region has 15 residues. Germline V CDR1 and CDR2: SGDLS, YYNGEE. The ends were cut back, 0 bases at V and 0 bases at J, with 7 bases in the middle. This chain's CDR3 is CASSVDGGSNQPQHF. In DNA, the CDR3 is TGTGCCAGCAGCGTAGATGGGGGTAGCAATCAGCCCCAGCATTTT.

V and J are TRBV27 and TRBJ1-2, with no clear D. Germline V lookup: CDR1 MNHEY, CDR2 SMNVEV (reference sequence). The CDR3 spans 14 residues. Trimming removed 5 bases at V and 4 bases at J, with 14 bases between. In DNA, the CDR3 is TGTGCCAGCAGTCCCGGACCCCCTCTCTATGGCTACACCTTC. It encodes CASSPGPPLYGYTF.

The gene calls are TRBV4-3 and TRBJ2-6, with D possibly TRBD1 on 6 matching bases. Germline V lookup: CDR1 LGHNA, CDR2 YSLEER. The CDR3 has 21 amino acids. Trimming cost V 0 bases and J 0 bases, with 21 bases left between them. The CDR3: CASSQDRRGYHTFSGANVLTF. The CDR3 region has the DNA TGCGCCAGCAGCCAAGACCGCAGGGGCTACCATACCTTCTCTGGGGCCAACGTCCTGACTTTC.

The chain employs TRBV2 and TRBJ2-3; TRBD2 matches 7 bases. Germline values: CDR1 SNHLY, CDR2 FYNNEI. The CDR3 has 13 residues. With V trimmed by 5 bases and J by 4 bases, 3 bases remained unmatched. The CDR3 spells CASSSGAADTQYF. For the CDR3, the DNA is TGTGCCAGCAGTAGCGGGGCGGCAGATACGCAGTATTTT. The variable domain in full, completed from reference TRBV2 and TRBJ2-3, reads EPEVTQTPSHQVTQMGQEVILRCVPISNHLYFYWYRQILGQKVEFLVSFYNNEISEKSEIFDDQFSVERPDGSNFTLKIRSTKLEDSAMYFCASSSGAADTQYFGPGTRLTVL.

The V call is TRBV15, the J call TRBJ2-5; D perhaps matches TRBD1 (6 bases). CDR3 length: 13 amino acids. Trimming removed 0 bases from V and 13 bases from J, with 15 bases in between. Germline lookup yields CDR1 LNHNV and CDR2 YYDKDF (reference sequence). The DNA of the CDR3 is TGTGCCACCAGCAGAGACCAGCGACAGGCGGTGTACTTC. Protein: CATSRDQRQAVYF.

The chain recombines TRBV4-2 with TRBJ2-7, with a weak D call TRBD1 (5 bases). Germline CDR1 and CDR2: LGHNA and YNFKEQ. The CDR3 consists of 15 residues. V was trimmed by 1 base and J by 2 bases, leaving 12 bases between them. In nucleotides, the CDR3 is TGTGCCAGCAGCCAAGCATCGGACATCACCTACGAGCAGTACTTC. Its translation is CASSQASDITYEQYF.

This chain links TRBV19 with TRBJ1-4, with 7 nucleotides matching TRBD1. The CDR3 length is 15 residues. The junction had 5 bases not matched to a gene; V was cut back by 5 bases and J by 2 bases. Germline CDR1 LNHDA, CDR2 SQIVND (reference sequence). The CDR3 region has the DNA TGTGCCAGTAGTCTCAACAGGGGTACTAATGAAAAACTGTTTTTT. It yields the protein CASSLNRGTNEKLFF.

The chain carries TRBV7-9 and TRBJ1-1; no clear D gene. Trimming stripped 1 base from V and 1 base from J, with 10 bases between. This CDR3 has 15 amino acids. The germline V gene has CDR1 SEHNR and CDR2 FQNEAQ (reference sequence). CDR3 sequence: CASSLGSAGNTEAFF. The CDR3 DNA reads as TGTGCCAGCAGCTTAGGTTCGGCGGGGAACACTGAAGCTTTCTTT.

The chain employs TRBV12-3 or TRBV12-4 and TRBJ2-2; TRBD1 matches at 8 bases. The CDR3 covers 13 residues. J gave up 1 base and V 10 bases, and 2 bases lay outside the gene matches. The CDR3 loop reads CANGQGNTGELFF. The CDR3 bases are TGTGCCAACGGACAGGGGAACACCGGGGAGCTGTTTTTT.

The chain combines TRBV6-5 with TRBJ2-5; D may be TRBD2 (6 bases). V lost 8 bases to trimming and J lost 4 bases, with 17 bases between them. This CDR3 is 14 amino acids long. The germline gives CDR1 MNHEY, CDR2 SVGAGI. DNA of the CDR3: TGTGCCAGCTCTCGACGGCTAGCGACAGAGACCCAGTACTTC. This translates into CASSRRLATETQYF.

The rearrangement uses TRBV7-9 and TRBJ1-1; 8 nucleotides agree with TRBD1. Per germline, CDR1 SEHNR and CDR2 FQNEAQ (reference sequence). There are 15 residues in the CDR3. Trimming at V came to 5 bases and at J to 0 bases, leaving 5 bases not matched to a gene. The CDR3 coding sequence is TGTGCCAGCAGCCTCGGACAGGGATTGAACACTGAAGCTTTCTTT. Amino acid sequence: CASSLGQGLNTEAFF. Combining the CDR3 with reference TRBV7-9 and TRBJ1-1 gives the whole variable domain DTGVSQNPRHKITKRGQNVTFRCDPISEHNRLYWYRQTLGQGPEFLTYFQNEAQLEKSRLLSDRFSAERPKGSFSTLEIQRTEQGDSAMYLCASSLGQGLNTEAFFGQGTRLTVV.

The rearrangement joins TRBV4-1 to TRBJ1-1, with D perhaps matching TRBD1 (5 bases). The V and J ends lost 5 bases and 1 base respectively, with 8 bases between them. Looked up from germline, CDR1 is MGHRA and CDR2 is YSYEKL. CDR3 length: 13 residues. The CDR3 loop is CASSITGNTEAFF. The CDR3 DNA reads TGCGCCAGCAGCATTACAGGGAACACTGAAGCTTTCTTT.

The chain combines TRBV5-4 with TRBJ2-5; 8 nucleotides match TRBD1. The CDR3 extends over 14 amino acids. Germline lookup yields CDR1 SGHNT and CDR2 YYREEE (reference sequence). Trimming cost V 0 bases and J 7 bases; bases outside gene matches: 5. The CDR3 loop reads CASSLGQGAGTQYF. DNA of the CDR3: TGTGCCAGCAGCTTGGGGCAGGGGGCAGGGACCCAGTACTTC.

The rearrangement joins TRBV7-8 to TRBJ2-2; 9 bases match TRBD1. This CDR3 is built from 18 residues. Germline V lookup: CDR1 SGHVS, CDR2 FQNEAQ. The V segment lost 1 base and the J segment 4 bases; nucleotides outside the gene matches: 10. The CDR3 region is CASSLGSGDRVVTGELFF. For the CDR3, the DNA is TGTGCCAGCAGCTTAGGGTCGGGGGACAGGGTGGTCACCGGGGAGCTGTTTTTT. The full variable domain, completed using reference TRBV7-8 and TRBJ2-2, is GAGVSQSPRYKVAKRGQDVALRCDPISGHVSLFWYQQALGQGPEFLTYFQNEAQLDKSGLPSDRFFAERPEGSVSTLKIQRTQQEDSAVYLCASSLGSGDRVVTGELFFGEGSRLTVL.

J is TRBJ1-5 and V is TRBV5-8; the match to TRBD1 covers 11 bases. V lost 0 bases, J lost 6 bases, and 2 bases stayed unmatched. This CDR3 is built from 15 residues. The germline V gene has CDR1 SGHTS and CDR2 YDEGEE. Here the CDR3 DNA reads TGTGCCAGCAGCTTGGTGGGGACAGGGGGTCAGCCCCAGCATTTT. Amino acid sequence: CASSLVGTGGQPQHF.

The chain links TRBV11-2 to TRBJ1-2; D remains unclear. The CDR3 extends over 14 amino acids. Trimming took 1 base from V and 4 from J, leaving 10 bases between them. CDR1 is SGHAT and CDR2 is FQNNGV in the germline V gene. In DNA form, the CDR3 reads TGTGCCAGCAGCTTAGTCCTTGCAGGCTATGGCTACACCTTC. Its protein product is CASSLVLAGYGYTF.

In DNA form, the CDR3 reads TGTGCCAGCAGTTCCCCCGCACAGGCCTCAAGCACAGATACGCAGTATTTT. This translates into CASSSPAQASSTDTQYF. The chain employs TRBV28 and TRBJ2-3; maybe TRBD1 (5 bases). Germline lookup yields CDR1 MDHEN and CDR2 SYDVKM. Trimming removed 4 bases at V and 0 bases at J, with 17 bases between. The CDR3 length is 17 residues.

The genes are TRBV13 and TRBJ1-2; the D gene is possibly TRBD1 (5 bases). Germline CDR1 reads PRHDT; CDR2 reads FYEKMQ (reference sequence). Trimming took off 1 base at V and 5 bases at J, with 11 bases between the two ends. The CDR3 runs 14 residues. As DNA, the CDR3 is TGTGCCAGCAGCTTAGTCCAGGGACCATATGGCTACACCTTC. Translation gives CASSLVQGPYGYTF.